This T cell receptor (beta chain) came from a study of shared clonotypes between healthy human individuals. Data came from immunoSEQ multiplex PCR; TCRdb stores just in-frame clones and leaves some out. Of 1.5 million to 2.5 million clones listed, roughly 94% are singletons. Naive-designated CD8 cells lacked CD45RO, were positively enriched for CCR7, and omitted terminally differentiated effector memory CD45RA+ cells. The donor cohort consisted entirely of Caucasian adults residing in Nashville, Tennessee. Per germline, CDR1 SNHLY and CDR2 FYNNEI. With 8 bases clipped from V and 4 bases from J, the junction kept 9 bases outside the gene matches. This CDR3 region has 14 residues.

Sequencing input: naive CD8+ T cells sorted from blood. The V and J genes are TRBV2 and TRBJ2-5; 8 nucleotides agree with TRBD2. The receptor comes from a man younger than 35 in good health. In DNA form, the CDR3 reads TGTGCCAGCGAAACTTTAACTAGCGGAGAGACCCAGTACTTC. It codes for CASETLTSGETQYF.